One T cell receptor beta chain is described in this entry. The CDR3 spans 13 residues. V lost 3 bases, J lost 7 bases, and 6 bases stayed unmatched. From germline, CDR1 is LNHDA and CDR2 SQIVND (reference sequence). In Seattle, patients joined the study during active infection and were tracked longitudinally. The data belong to a study of blood T cell repertoires in COVID-19. Study context: Italy, Spain and the United States were the sources of the convalescent and acute COVID-19 samples. PBMCs, B-cell-depleted T cells, or T cells provided the cDNA or gDNA that made up the material.

In the original workflow: Cell counts per sample came from amplifying reference gene primers. TCRdb's table, derived via immunoSEQ multiplex PCR, lists solely in-frame clones and lacks some. V and J calls and clone size are given by that table; D and trimming were obtained from the DNA. Counted here are around 290,000 clones, roughly 90% occurring once; the ten biggest clones make up roughly 2.3%. The origin of this receptor is a woman younger than 45 with COVID-19, enrolled during active disease. The sample taken for sequencing was peripheral blood. The chain has TRBV19 and TRBJ2-7; the match to TRBD2 covers 7 bases. CDR3 in DNA: TGTGCCAGTAGTATTTTCGGGGGGAGGGAGCAGTACTTC. Encoded protein: CASSIFGGREQYF. The full variable domain, with the rest looked up from reference TRBV19 and TRBJ2-7, is DGGITQSPKYLFRKEGQNVTLSCEQNLNHDAMYWYRQDPGQGLRLIYYSQIVNDFQKGDIAEGYSVSREKKESFPLTVTSAQKNPTAFYLCASSIFGGREQYFGPGTRLTVT.